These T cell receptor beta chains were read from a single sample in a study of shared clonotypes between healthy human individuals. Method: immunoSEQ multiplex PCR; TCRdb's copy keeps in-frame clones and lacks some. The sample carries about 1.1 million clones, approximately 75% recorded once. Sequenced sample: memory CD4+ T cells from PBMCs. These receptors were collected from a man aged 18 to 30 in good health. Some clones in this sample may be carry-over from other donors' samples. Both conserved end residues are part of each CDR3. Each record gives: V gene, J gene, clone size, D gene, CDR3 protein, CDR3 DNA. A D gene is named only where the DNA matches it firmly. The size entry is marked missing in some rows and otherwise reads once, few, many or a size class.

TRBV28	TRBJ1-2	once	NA	CASRVLANYGYTF	TGTGCCAGCAGGGTCTTGGCAAACTATGGCTACACCTTC
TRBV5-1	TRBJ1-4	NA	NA	CASGLGPLPSTNEKLFF	TGCGCCAGCGGCCTGGGGCCTTTACCTTCAACTAATGAAAAACTGTTTTTT
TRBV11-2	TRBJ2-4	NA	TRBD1	CASSPTTGWDIQYF	TGTGCCAGCAGCCCGACGACAGGGTGGGACATTCAGTACTTC
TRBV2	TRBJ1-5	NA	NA	CASRGNNQPQHF	TGTGCCAGCAGGGGCAACAATCAGCCCCAGCATTTT
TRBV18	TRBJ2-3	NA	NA	CASSPLSAGTGDTQYF	TGTGCCAGCTCACCACTTTCGGCAGGGACGGGAGATACGCAGTATTTT
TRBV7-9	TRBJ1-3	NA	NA	CASSLGGTNSGNTIYF	TGTGCCAGCAGCTTAGGAGGAACGAACTCTGGAAACACCATATATTTT
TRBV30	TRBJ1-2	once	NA	CAWSLRTGTLGGYTF	TGTGCCTGGAGTCTCCGAACTGGGACCCTAGGTGGCTACACCTTC
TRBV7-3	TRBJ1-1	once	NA	CASSFEPNTEAFF	TGTGCCAGCAGCTTCGAACCGAACACTGAAGCTTTCTTT
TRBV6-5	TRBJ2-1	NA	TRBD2	CASRYRTSGRNEQFF	TGTGCCAGCAGATACCGGACTAGCGGGAGGAATGAGCAGTTCTTC
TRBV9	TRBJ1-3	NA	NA	CASSVESSLSGNTIYF	TGTGCCAGCAGCGTAGAATCCAGCCTCTCTGGAAACACCATATATTTT
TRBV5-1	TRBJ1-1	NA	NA	CASSLETVNTEAFF	TGCGCCAGCAGCTTGGAAACAGTCAACACTGAAGCTTTCTTT
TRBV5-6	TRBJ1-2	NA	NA	CASSLNRVAYGYTF	TGTGCCAGCAGCTTGAACAGGGTGGCCTATGGCTACACCTTC
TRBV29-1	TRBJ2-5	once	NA	CSVEGRLFQETQYF	TGCAGCGTTGAAGGACGGCTATTCCAAGAGACCCAGTACTTC
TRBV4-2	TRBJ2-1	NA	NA	CASSQDGQEPPNEQFF	TGTGCCAGCAGCCAAGACGGGCAGGAGCCCCCCAATGAGCAGTTCTTC
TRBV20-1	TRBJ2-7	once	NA	CSASFSEQYF	TGCAGTGCTAGCTTCTCCGAGCAGTACTTC
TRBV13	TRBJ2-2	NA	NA	CASSAGVLNTGELFF	TGTGCCAGCAGCGCAGGGGTTCTGAACACCGGGGAGCTGTTTTTT
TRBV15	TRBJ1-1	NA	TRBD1	CATSRDIGTGTHTEAFF	TGTGCCACCAGCAGAGATATTGGGACAGGGACCCACACTGAAGCTTTCTTT
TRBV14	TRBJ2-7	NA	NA	CASSQDGGQPPHF	TGTGCCAGCAGCCAAGACGGCGGACAGCCCCCGCACTTC
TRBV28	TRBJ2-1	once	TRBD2	CASSLQTSGSYNEQFF	TGTGCCAGCAGTTTACAGACTAGCGGGTCCTACAATGAGCAGTTCTTC
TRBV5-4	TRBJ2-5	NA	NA	CASSLTGNQETQYF	TGTGCCAGCAGCCTGACTGGTAACCAAGAGACCCAGTACTTC
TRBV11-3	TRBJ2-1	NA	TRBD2	CASSLTSGANNNEQFF	TGTGCCAGCAGCTTAACAAGCGGGGCCAATAACAATGAGCAGTTCTTC
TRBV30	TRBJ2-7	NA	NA	CAWSVQIGAYEQYF	TGTGCCTGGAGTGTACAGATAGGCGCCTACGAGCAGTACTTC
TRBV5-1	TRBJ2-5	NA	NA	CASSLAPGRGETQYF	TGCGCCAGCAGCTTGGCGCCGGGGAGAGGGGAGACCCAGTACTTC
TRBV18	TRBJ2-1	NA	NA	CASSPRSYNEQFF	TGTGCCAGCTCACCACGGTCCTACAATGAGCAGTTCTTC
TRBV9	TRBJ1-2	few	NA	CASSPGGAGYTF	TGTGCCAGCAGCCCAGGCGGGGCGGGCTACACCTTC
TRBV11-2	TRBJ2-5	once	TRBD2	CASSLDWAGEEAQYF	TGTGCCAGCAGCTTAGATTGGGCGGGAGAGGAGGCCCAGTACTTC
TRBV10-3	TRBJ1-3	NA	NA	CAISEASSGNTIYF	TGTGCCATCAGTGAGGCCAGCTCTGGAAACACCATATATTTT
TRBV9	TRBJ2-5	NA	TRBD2	CASSAGTSGRGAQETQYF	TGTGCCAGCAGCGCCGGGACTAGCGGGAGAGGGGCCCAAGAGACCCAGTACTTC
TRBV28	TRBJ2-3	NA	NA	CASRRLEDTQYF	TGTGCCAGCAGGAGACTCGAAGATACGCAGTATTTT
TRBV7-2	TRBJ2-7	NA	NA	CASSLTGTLSSYEQYF	TGTGCCAGCAGCTTAACCGGGACATTAAGCTCCTACGAGCAGTACTTC
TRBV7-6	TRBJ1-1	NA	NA	CASSLEQGLLNTEAFF	TGTGCCAGCAGCTTAGAACAGGGCCTCTTGAACACTGAAGCTTTCTTT
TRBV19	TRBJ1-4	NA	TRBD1	CASNRGQGNEKLFF	TGTGCCAGTAACCGGGGACAGGGAAATGAAAAACTGTTTTTT
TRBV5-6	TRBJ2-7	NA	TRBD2	CASSLLTSGIYEQYF	TGTGCCAGCAGCTTGCTGACTAGCGGGATCTACGAGCAGTACTTC
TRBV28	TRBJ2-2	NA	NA	CASSLPGSRTGELFF	TGTGCCAGCAGTTTGCCCGGATCGAGGACCGGGGAGCTGTTTTTT
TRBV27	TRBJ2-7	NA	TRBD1	CAIPGTGPYEQYF	TGTGCCATCCCGGGGACAGGGCCCTACGAGCAGTACTTC
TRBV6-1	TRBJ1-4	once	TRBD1	CASSEGTGREKLFF	TGTGCCAGCAGTGAGGGGACAGGGAGGGAAAAACTGTTTTTT
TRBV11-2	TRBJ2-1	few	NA	CASRSLAGSPSSYNEQFF	TGTGCCAGCAGATCCTTGGCCGGCAGCCCGAGCTCCTACAATGAGCAGTTCTTC
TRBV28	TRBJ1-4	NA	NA	CASSLSGQGREKLFF	TGTGCCAGCAGTTTGAGTGGGCAGGGGAGGGAAAAACTGTTTTTT
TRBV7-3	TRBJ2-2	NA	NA	CASSLSGSPASGELFF	TGTGCCAGCAGCTTATCGGGATCGCCCGCCTCCGGGGAGCTGTTTTTT
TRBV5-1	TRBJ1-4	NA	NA	CASSKGILTTNEKLFF	TGCGCCAGCAGCAAGGGGATTTTGACAACTAATGAAAAACTGTTTTTT
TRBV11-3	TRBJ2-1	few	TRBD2	CASSYTGAGGYNEQFF	TGTGCCAGCAGCTATACAGGAGCGGGAGGCTACAATGAGCAGTTCTTC
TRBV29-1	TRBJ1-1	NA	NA	CSATRRGRGTEAFF	TGCAGCGCCACTCGGCGAGGGAGAGGCACTGAAGCTTTCTTT
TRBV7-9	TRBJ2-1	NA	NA	CASSFLGEQFF	TGTGCCAGCAGCTTCTTGGGTGAGCAGTTCTTC
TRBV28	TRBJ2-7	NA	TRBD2	CASSPPGGGPHYEQYF	TGTGCCAGCAGCCCCCCCGGGGGGGGACCCCACTACGAGCAGTACTTC
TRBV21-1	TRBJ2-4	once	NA	CASSKNRGAKNIQYF	TGTGCCAGCAGCAAGAACAGGGGCGCCAAAAACATTCAGTACTTC
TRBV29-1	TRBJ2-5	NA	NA	CSVVLRETQYF	TGCAGCGTTGTGCTCAGAGAGACCCAGTACTTC
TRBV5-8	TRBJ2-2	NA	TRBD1	CASSSGQGWAGELFF	TGTGCCAGCAGCTCGGGACAGGGATGGGCCGGGGAGCTGTTTTTT
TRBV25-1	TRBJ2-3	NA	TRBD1	CASSGGAGGGTDTQYF	TGTGCCAGCAGTGGCGGAGCAGGGGGAGGCACAGATACGCAGTATTTT
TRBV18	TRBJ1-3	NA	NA	CASSPPSTVGNTIYF	TGTGCCAGCTCACCCCCTTCGACAGTCGGAAACACCATATATTTT
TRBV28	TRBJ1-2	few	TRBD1	CASSPRTGRYYGYTF	TGTGCCAGCAGTCCCAGGACAGGGAGATACTATGGCTACACCTTC
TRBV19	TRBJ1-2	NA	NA	CASRSPGPYGYTF	TGTGCCAGTCGAAGCCCCGGACCTTATGGCTACACCTTC
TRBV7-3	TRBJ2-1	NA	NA	CASSLFLGLPNNEQFF	TGTGCCAGCAGCTTGTTTCTCGGTTTGCCTAACAATGAGCAGTTCTTC
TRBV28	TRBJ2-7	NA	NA	CASSPGQNYEQYF	TGTGCCAGCAGTCCGGGACAAAACTACGAGCAGTACTTC
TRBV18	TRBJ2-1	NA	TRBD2	CASSPQASGSYNEQFF	TGTGCCAGCTCACCACAGGCTAGCGGTTCCTACAATGAGCAGTTCTTC